The text below deals with one T cell receptor (beta chain). What it binds is not known. These data belong to a study of CD8+ T cells in alopecia areata. Whole-study results and caveats: Higher clonality was seen in lesional scalp than in normal scalp, especially in alopecia totalis/universalis. Scalp sample sequencing also detects resident alphabeta T cells of normal skin. The study found tofacitinib significantly decreased scalp clonality and expanded CD8+ clones among the top 100.

Treatment specified: oral pan-JAK inhibitor, 5-10 mg twice daily. Researchers gathered lesional scalp punch biopsies and peripheral blood from patients with alopecia areata. Investigators isolated RNA and reverse transcribed it into cDNA to act as the sequencing template. Sequenced by immunoSEQ multiplex PCR; TCRdb stores in-frame clones only, minus some. The sample lists a few hundred thousand clones, about 50% occurring once. The CDR3 consists of 14 residues. Germline CDR1 reads MNHEY; CDR2 reads SMNVEV (reference sequence). The V gene lost 6 bases and the J gene lost 5 bases, with 16 bases spanning the gap.

The material sequenced was CD4+ T cells sorted from blood, taken at week 4, from a patient treated with tofacitinib. This rearrangement joins TRBV27 to TRBJ2-5, with D possibly TRBD1 on 6 matching bases. This TCR was recovered from a human donor with alopecia areata. CDR3 DNA: TGTGCCAGCAGCCGACCAGGGGCTGCGGAGACCCAGTACTTC. Its protein is CASSRPGAAETQYF.